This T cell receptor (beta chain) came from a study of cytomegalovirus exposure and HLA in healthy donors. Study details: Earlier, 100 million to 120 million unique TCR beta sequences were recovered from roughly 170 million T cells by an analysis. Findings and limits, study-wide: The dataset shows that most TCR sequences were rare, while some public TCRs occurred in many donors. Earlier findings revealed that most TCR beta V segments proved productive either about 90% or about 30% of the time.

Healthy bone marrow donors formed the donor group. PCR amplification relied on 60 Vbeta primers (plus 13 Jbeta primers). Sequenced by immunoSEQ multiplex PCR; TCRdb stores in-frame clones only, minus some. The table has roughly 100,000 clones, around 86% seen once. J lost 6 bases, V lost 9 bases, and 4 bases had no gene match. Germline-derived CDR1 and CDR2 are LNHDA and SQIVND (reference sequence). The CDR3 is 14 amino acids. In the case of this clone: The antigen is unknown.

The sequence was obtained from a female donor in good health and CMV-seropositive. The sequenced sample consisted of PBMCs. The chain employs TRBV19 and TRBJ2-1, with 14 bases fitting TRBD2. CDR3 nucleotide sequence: TGTGCCAGCAGACTAGCGGGAGGGCCCAATGAGCAGTTCTTC. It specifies CASRLAGGPNEQFF.